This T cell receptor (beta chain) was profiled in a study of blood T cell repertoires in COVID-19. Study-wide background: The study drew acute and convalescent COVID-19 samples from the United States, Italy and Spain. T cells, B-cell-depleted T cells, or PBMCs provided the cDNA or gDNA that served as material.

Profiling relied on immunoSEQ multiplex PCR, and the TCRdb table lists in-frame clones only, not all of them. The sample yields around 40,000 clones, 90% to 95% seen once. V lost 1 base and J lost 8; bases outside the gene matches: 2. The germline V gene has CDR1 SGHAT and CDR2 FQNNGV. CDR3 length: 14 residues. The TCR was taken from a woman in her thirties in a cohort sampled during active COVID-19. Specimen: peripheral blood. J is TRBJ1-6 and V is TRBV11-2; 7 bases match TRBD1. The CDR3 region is CASSLGQGDSPLHF. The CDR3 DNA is TGTGCCAGCAGCTTAGGACAGGGAGATTCACCCCTCCACTTT.